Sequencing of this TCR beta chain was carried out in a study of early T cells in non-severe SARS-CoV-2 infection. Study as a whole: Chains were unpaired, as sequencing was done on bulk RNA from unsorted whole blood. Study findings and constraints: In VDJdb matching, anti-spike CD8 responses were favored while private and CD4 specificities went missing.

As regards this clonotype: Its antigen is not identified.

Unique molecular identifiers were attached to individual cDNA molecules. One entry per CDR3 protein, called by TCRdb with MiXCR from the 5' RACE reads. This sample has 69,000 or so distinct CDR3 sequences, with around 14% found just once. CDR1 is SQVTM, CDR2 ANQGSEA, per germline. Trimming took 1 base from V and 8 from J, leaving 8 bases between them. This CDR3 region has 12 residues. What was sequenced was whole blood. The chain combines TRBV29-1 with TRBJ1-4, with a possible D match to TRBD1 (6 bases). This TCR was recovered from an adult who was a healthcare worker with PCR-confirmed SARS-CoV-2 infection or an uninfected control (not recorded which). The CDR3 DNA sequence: TGCAGCGTTGAAGGCAGGGGCGAAAAACTGTTTTTT. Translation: CSVEGRGEKLFF.